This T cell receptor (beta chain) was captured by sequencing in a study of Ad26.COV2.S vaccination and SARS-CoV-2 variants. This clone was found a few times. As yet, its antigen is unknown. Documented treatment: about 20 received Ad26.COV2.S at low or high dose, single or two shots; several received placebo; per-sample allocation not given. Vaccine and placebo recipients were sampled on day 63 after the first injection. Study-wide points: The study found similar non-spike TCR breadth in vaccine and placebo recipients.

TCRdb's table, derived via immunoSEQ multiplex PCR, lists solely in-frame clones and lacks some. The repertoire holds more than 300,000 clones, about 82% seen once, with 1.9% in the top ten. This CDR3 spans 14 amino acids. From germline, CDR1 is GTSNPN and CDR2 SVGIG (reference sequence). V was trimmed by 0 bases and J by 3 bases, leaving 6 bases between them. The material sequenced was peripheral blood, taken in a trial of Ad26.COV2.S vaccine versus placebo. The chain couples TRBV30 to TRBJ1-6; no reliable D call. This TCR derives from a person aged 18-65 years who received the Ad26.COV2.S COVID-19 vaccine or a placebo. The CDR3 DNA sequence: TGTGCCTGGAGTGTACCCAGCTATAATTCACCCCTCCACTTT. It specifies CAWSVPSYNSPLHF.